A selection of T cell receptor beta chains follows, all from one sample in a study of radiation and T cells in renal cell carcinoma. TCRdb's table, derived via immunoSEQ multiplex PCR, lists solely in-frame clones and lacks some. Of roughly 120,000 clones detected, about four fifths appear once; the ten largest clones hold around 3%. Sequencing used blood, obtained from a patient whose treatment included radiotherapy and nephrectomy. These receptors all stem from a woman aged 55-69 years with renal cell carcinoma. Both conserved end residues are part of each CDR3. Each record gives: clone size, V gene, J gene, D gene, CDR3 DNA, CDR3 protein. The D gene is left open where the match is weak. The size field is filled for only some rows; it gives once, few, many or a size class.

size: -
V: TRBV19
J: TRBJ1-4
D: -
DNA: TGTGCCAGTAGAAGGAGTATGGGGCTCGGTAATGAAAAACTGTTTTTT
CDR3: CASRRSMGLGNEKLFF

size: -
V: TRBV20-1
J: TRBJ2-5
D: TRBD2
DNA: TGCAGTGCTGAGGGAGGGCCCCAGTACTTC
CDR3: CSAEGGPQYF

size: -
V: TRBV9
J: TRBJ2-1
D: TRBD2
DNA: TGTGCCAGCAGCGTAGGGATAGCGGGAGAATACAATGAGCAGTTCTTC
CDR3: CASSVGIAGEYNEQFF

size: once
V: TRBV6-5
J: TRBJ2-1
D: TRBD2
DNA: TGTGCCAGCAGTTATTCTAGCGGAGACTACAATGAGCAGTTCTTC
CDR3: CASSYSSGDYNEQFF

size: -
V: TRBV30
J: TRBJ2-5
D: -
DNA: TGTGCCTGGAGTGTACAAAGTTTCCAAGAGACCCAGTACTTC
CDR3: CAWSVQSFQETQYF

size: -
V: TRBV5-1
J: TRBJ2-1
D: TRBD2
DNA: TGCGCCAGCAGCCCTGGTGGGCTAGCGGGGAGCAATGAGCAGTTCTTC
CDR3: CASSPGGLAGSNEQFF

size: few
V: TRBV7-9
J: TRBJ1-1
D: -
DNA: TGTGCCAGCAGACCGATGAACACTGAAGCTTTCTTT
CDR3: CASRPMNTEAFF

size: -
V: TRBV6-1
J: TRBJ2-7
D: TRBD1
DNA: TGTGCCAGCAGTGAATGGGACAGAGCCTACGAGCAGTACTTC
CDR3: CASSEWDRAYEQYF

size: -
V: TRBV18
J: TRBJ2-7
D: TRBD1
DNA: TGTGCCAGCTCACCAAAGGGACAGTTCTACGAGCAGTACTTC
CDR3: CASSPKGQFYEQYF

size: -
V: TRBV5-4
J: TRBJ1-4
D: -
DNA: TGTGCCAGCAGCAAAAGGGGGAGGTCTGAAAAACTGTTTTTT
CDR3: CASSKRGRSEKLFF

size: -
V: TRBV29-1
J: TRBJ1-5
D: -
DNA: TGCAGCGTTCAGACAGATAATAGCAATCAGCCCCAGCATTTT
CDR3: CSVQTDNSNQPQHF

size: -
V: TRBV4-1
J: TRBJ2-1
D: TRBD2
DNA: TGCGCCAGCAGTATGGGACTAGCGGGGGGCCCTCCCAACAATGAGCAGTTCTTC
CDR3: CASSMGLAGGPPNNEQFF

size: -
V: TRBV7-2
J: TRBJ2-3
D: -
DNA: TGTGCCAGCAGCTTATCAGCAGCCGGAGCAGATACGCAGTATTTT
CDR3: CASSLSAAGADTQYF

size: many
V: TRBV5-6
J: TRBJ1-1
D: -
DNA: TGTGCCAGCAGCTGGGCAACACAGGGAAAAGCTTTCTTT
CDR3: CASSWATQGKAFF

size: once
V: TRBV5-5
J: TRBJ2-2
D: TRBD1
DNA: TGTGCCAGTAAGGACAGGGACCTTCTCTCGAACACCGGGGAGCTGTTTTTT
CDR3: CASKDRDLLSNTGELFF

size: -
V: TRBV28
J: TRBJ2-2
D: -
DNA: TGTGCCAGCAGTTATACAGGGATCACCGGGGAGCTGTTTTTT
CDR3: CASSYTGITGELFF

size: many
V: TRBV29-1
J: TRBJ1-1
D: TRBD1
DNA: TGCAGCGTTGCAGGGACAGGACGACTGAACACTGAAGCTTTCTTT
CDR3: CSVAGTGRLNTEAFF

size: -
V: TRBV11-2
J: TRBJ1-6
D: -
DNA: TGTGCCAGCAGCTCCGGGACACCCAATTCCTCACCCCTCCACTTT
CDR3: CASSSGTPNSSPLHF

size: -
V: TRBV28
J: TRBJ1-1
D: -
DNA: TGTGCCAGCAGCTTCCTTTCCACAGGGAGTGAAGCTTTCTTT
CDR3: CASSFLSTGSEAFF

size: -
V: TRBV9
J: TRBJ1-2
D: TRBD1
DNA: TGTGCCAGCAGCGAGGGGGACAGCTTAAACTATGGCTACACCTTC
CDR3: CASSEGDSLNYGYTF

size: -
V: TRBV4-1
J: TRBJ2-1
D: -
DNA: TGCGCCAGCAGCCGTTCAGCAACGGGGGTAACCTCCTACAATGAGCAGTTCTTC
CDR3: CASSRSATGVTSYNEQFF

size: -
V: TRBV7-9
J: TRBJ2-7
D: -
DNA: TGTGCCAGCAGCTATGGGACCCCCTCCTACGAGCAGTACTTC
CDR3: CASSYGTPSYEQYF

size: -
V: TRBV7-8
J: TRBJ2-1
D: -
DNA: TGTGCCAGCAGGGACTGGACCTACAATGAGCAGTTCTTC
CDR3: CASRDWTYNEQFF